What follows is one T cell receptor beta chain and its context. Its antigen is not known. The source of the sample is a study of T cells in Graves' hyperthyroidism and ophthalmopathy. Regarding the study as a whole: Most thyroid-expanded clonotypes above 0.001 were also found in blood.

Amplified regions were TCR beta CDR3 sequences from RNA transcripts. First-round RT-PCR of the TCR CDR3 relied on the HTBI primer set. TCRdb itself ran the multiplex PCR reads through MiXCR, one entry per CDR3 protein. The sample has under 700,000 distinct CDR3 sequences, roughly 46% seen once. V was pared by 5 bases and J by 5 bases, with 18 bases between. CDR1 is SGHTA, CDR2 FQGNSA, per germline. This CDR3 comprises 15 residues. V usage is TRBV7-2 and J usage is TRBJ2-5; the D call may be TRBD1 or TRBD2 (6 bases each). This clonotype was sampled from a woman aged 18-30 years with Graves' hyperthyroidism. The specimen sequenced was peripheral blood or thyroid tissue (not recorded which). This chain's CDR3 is CASSPSVGGTETQYF. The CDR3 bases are TGTGCCAGCAGCCCTAGCGTTGGGGGCACCGAGACCCAGTACTTC.